Listed here is a single T cell receptor (beta chain). Some clones are missing from TCRdb's copy, which holds only in-frame ones; the method was immunoSEQ multiplex PCR. The table shows about 130,000 clones, with 80% to 90% occurring only once. This entry comes from a study of cytotoxic CD8 clonotypes in ibrutinib-treated CLL. Study information: By median roughly 72 months, approximately 12 had progressed and about 14 stayed remitted; responses had been 2 complete and approximately 24 partial.

Germline CDR1 is SGHAT and CDR2 is FQNNGV. This CDR3 is built from 15 residues. V was clipped by 5 bases and J by 6 bases; unmatched bases: 8. The chain links TRBV11-2 to TRBJ2-1; 9 positions match TRBD1. Material: PBMCs, obtained after 24 months of ibrutinib treatment. The sequence was collected from a human donor with chronic lymphocytic leukemia. The CDR3 DNA sequence: TGTGCCAGCAGCCTCGACAGGGGGTATTTCAATGAGCAGTTCTTC. Translated, it gives CASSLDRGYFNEQFF. The full variable domain, rest sourced from reference TRBV11-2 and TRBJ2-1, is EAGVAQSPRYKIIEKRQSVAFWCNPISGHATLYWYQQILGQGPKLLIQFQNNGVVDDSQLPKDRFSAERLKGVDSTLKIQPAKLEDSAVYLCASSLDRGYFNEQFFGPGTRLTVL.